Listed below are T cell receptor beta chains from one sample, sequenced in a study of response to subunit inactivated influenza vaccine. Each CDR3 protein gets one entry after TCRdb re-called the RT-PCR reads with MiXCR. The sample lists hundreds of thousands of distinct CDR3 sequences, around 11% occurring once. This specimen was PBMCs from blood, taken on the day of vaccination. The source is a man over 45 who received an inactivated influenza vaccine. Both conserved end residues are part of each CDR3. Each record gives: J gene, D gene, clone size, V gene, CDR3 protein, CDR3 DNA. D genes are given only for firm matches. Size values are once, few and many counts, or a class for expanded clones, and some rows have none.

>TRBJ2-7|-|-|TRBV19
CANTHPRTSYEQYF
TGTGCCAACACACACCCCCGGACGTCCTACGAGCAGTACTTC
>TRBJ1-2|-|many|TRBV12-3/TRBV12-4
CASSPPRGYGYTF
TGTGCCAGCAGTCCTCCAAGGGGGTATGGCTACACCTTC
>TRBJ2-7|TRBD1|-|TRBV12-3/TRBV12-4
CASSSRDRGYNEQYF
TGTGCCAGCAGTTCCCGGGACAGGGGGTACAACGAGCAGTACTTC
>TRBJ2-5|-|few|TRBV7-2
CASSLVIRQETQYF
TGTGCCAGCAGCTTAGTCATACGGCAAGAGACCCAGTACTTC
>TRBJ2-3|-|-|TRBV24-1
CATSDFGGGAADTQYF
TGTGCCACCAGTGATTTCGGAGGGGGGGCCGCAGATACGCAGTATTTT
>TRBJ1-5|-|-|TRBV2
CASVFNGVGNQPQHF
TGTGCCAGCGTATTCAACGGAGTCGGCAATCAGCCCCAGCATTTT
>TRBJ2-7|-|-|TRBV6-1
CASSPEGQSSYEQYF
TGTGCCAGCAGCCCTGAAGGACAGTCCTCCTACGAGCAGTACTTC
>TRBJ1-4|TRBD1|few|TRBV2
CASSELGTGVFEKLFF
TGTGCCAGCAGTGAATTGGGGACAGGGGTTTTTGAAAAACTGTTTTTT
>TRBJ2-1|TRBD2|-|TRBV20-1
CSAARLAGNNEQFF
TGCAGTGCTGCACGACTAGCGGGTAACAATGAGCAGTTCTTC
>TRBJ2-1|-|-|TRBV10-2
CASSERQPYNEQFF
TGCGCCAGCAGTGAGCGGCAGCCCTACAATGAGCAGTTCTTC
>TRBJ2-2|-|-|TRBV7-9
CASSLPGVRDTGELFF
TGTGCCAGCAGCTTACCGGGGGTGCGGGACACCGGGGAGCTGTTTTTT
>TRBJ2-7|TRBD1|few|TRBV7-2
CASSLGDRYYEQYF
TGTGCCAGCAGCTTAGGGGACAGGTACTACGAGCAGTACTTC
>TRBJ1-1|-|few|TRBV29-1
CSVEDRGGRAEAFF
TGCAGCGTTGAAGATCGCGGGGGTAGAGCTGAAGCTTTCTTT
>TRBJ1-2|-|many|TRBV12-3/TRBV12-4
CASSLRGLYGYTF
TGCGCCAGCAGCTTGAGGGGTCTCTATGGCTACACCTTC
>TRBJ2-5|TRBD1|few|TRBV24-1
CATSDYTGGDQYF
TGTGCCACCAGTGATTACACAGGGGGCGACCAGTACTTC
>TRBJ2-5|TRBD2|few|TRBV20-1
CSAGSSGGNQETQYF
TGCAGTGCTGGGTCTAGCGGGGGAAACCAAGAGACCCAGTACTTC
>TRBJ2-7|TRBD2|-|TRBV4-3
CASSQDGASGAYEQYF
TGCGCCAGCAGCCAAGATGGGGCTAGCGGGGCCTACGAGCAGTACTTC
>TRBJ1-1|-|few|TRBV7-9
CASSLAGLDRRNTEAFF
TGTGCCAGCAGCTTAGCGGGCCTCGACAGGAGAAACACTGAAGCTTTCTTT
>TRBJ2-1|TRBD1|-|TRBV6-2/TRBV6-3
CASSSYRDSYYNEQFF
TGTGCCAGCAGTTCATACCGGGACAGCTACTACAATGAGCAGTTCTTC
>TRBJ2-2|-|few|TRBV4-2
CASSPTGPTGELFF
TGTGCCAGCAGCCCTACCGGGCCCACCGGGGAGCTGTTTTTT
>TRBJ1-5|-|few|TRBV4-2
CASSRTGKGQPQHF
TGTGCCAGCAGCCGTACAGGGAAAGGTCAGCCCCAGCATTTT
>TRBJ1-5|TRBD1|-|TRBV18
CASSPRDRGQGQPQHF
TGTGCCAGCTCACCTCGGGACAGGGGGCAGGGTCAGCCCCAGCATTTT
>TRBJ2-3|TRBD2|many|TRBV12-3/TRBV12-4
CASSYSGRAEDTQYF
TGTGCCAGCAGTTACAGCGGGAGGGCCGAAGATACGCAGTATTTT
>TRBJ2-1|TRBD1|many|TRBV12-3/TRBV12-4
CASSRQGANSDNEQFF
TGTGCCAGCAGCCGACAGGGGGCGAATAGCGACAATGAGCAGTTCTTC
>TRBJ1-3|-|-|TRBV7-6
CASSPTGSGNTIYF
TGTGCCAGCAGCCCCACGGGTTCTGGAAACACCATATATTTT
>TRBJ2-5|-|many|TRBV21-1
CASSTRTALGETQYF
TGTGCCAGCAGCACAAGGACAGCCCTGGGGGAGACCCAGTACTTC
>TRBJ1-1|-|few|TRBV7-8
CASSDTRGTEAFF
TGTGCCAGCAGCGACACTCGGGGGACTGAAGCTTTCTTT
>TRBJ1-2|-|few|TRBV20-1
CSASRRGRNYGYTF
TGCAGTGCTAGTAGGAGGGGACGGAACTATGGCTACACCTTC
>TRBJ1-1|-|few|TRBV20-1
CSARDLGGGTEAFF
TGCAGTGCTAGAGATCTAGGGGGAGGAACTGAAGCTTTCTTT
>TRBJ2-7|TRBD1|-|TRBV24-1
CATRGTGSVEQYF
TGTGCCACCAGAGGGACAGGGAGTGTCGAGCAGTACTTC
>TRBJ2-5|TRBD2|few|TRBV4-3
CASSQQGRSGRETQYF
TGCGCCAGCAGCCAGCAAGGGAGGTCCGGGAGGGAGACCCAGTACTTC
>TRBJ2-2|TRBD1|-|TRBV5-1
CASSSGQATGELFF
TGCGCCAGCAGCTCGGGACAGGCCACCGGGGAGCTGTTTTTT
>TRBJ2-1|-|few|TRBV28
CASSLSGPAGEQFF
TGTGCCAGCAGTCTGTCCGGACCTGCGGGTGAGCAGTTCTTC
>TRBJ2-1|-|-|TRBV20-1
CSARLNRDFGEQFF
TGCAGTGCTAGATTGAACAGGGACTTCGGTGAGCAGTTCTTC
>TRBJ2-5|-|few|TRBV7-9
CASRSGGRETQYF
TGTGCCAGCAGGTCCGGGGGTCGGGAGACCCAGTACTTC
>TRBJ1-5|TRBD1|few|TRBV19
CASSFPGQGADNQPQHF
TGTGCCAGTAGTTTTCCGGGACAGGGGGCCGACAATCAGCCCCAGCATTTT
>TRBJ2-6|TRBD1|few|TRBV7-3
CASSLNRVRDRAFGANVLTF
TGTGCCAGCAGCCTTAATCGGGTGAGGGACAGAGCCTTCGGGGCCAACGTCCTGACTTTC
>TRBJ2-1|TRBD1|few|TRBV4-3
CASSQGGTGVNEQFF
TGCGCCAGCAGCCAAGGGGGGACAGGGGTGAATGAGCAGTTCTTC
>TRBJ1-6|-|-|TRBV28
CASSSRQAYNSPLHF
TGTGCCAGCAGTTCAAGACAGGCTTATAATTCACCCCTCCACTTT
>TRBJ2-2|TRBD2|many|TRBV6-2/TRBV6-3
CASSQAGERDTGELFF
TGTGCCAGCAGTCAGGCGGGGGAGAGGGACACCGGGGAGCTGTTTTTT
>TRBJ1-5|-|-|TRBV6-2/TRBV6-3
CASSYSTGGIQPQHF
TGTGCCAGCAGTTACTCAACAGGAGGAATACAGCCCCAGCATTTT
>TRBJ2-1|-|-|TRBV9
CASSSSTGSSYNEQFF
TGTGCCAGCAGCAGCTCGACAGGCTCCTCCTACAATGAGCAGTTCTTC
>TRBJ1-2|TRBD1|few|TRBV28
CASSSRGLGYGYTF
TGTGCCAGCAGTTCCAGGGGGCTCGGCTATGGCTACACCTTC
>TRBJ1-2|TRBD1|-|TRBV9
CASSVASTGATYGYTF
TGTGCCAGCAGCGTAGCTTCTACAGGGGCGACCTATGGCTACACCTTC
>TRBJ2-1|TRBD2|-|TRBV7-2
CASSLGPGLAGGLSF
TGTGCCAGCAGCTTAGGGCCTGGGCTAGCGGGAGGATTGTCCTTC
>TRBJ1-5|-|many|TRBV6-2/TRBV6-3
CASTDGGNQPQHF
TGTGCCAGCACCGACGGGGGCAATCAGCCCCAGCATTTT
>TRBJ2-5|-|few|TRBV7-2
CASSGGASRWGTQYF
TGTGCCAGCAGCGGCGGTGCTAGCAGATGGGGGACCCAGTACTTC
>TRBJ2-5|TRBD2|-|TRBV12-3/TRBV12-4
CASSNLAGGIETQYF
TGTGCCAGCAGCAACCTAGCGGGAGGGATAGAGACCCAGTACTTC
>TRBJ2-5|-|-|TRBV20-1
CSARGHSRETQYF
TGCAGTGCTAGAGGCCACAGCAGGGAGACCCAGTACTTC
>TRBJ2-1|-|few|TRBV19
CASSIPGQGDYNEQFF
TGTGCCAGTAGTATACCGGGACAAGGCGATTACAATGAGCAGTTCTTC
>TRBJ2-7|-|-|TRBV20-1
CSASLRGKQYF
TGCAGTGCTAGTCTACGGGGTAAGCAGTACTTC
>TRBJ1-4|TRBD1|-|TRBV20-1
CSAPGQGAREKLFF
TGCAGTGCCCCAGGACAGGGGGCGCGGGAAAAACTGTTTTTT
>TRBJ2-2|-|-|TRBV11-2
CASSRERAAATGELFF
TGTGCCAGCAGCCGGGAGCGGGCTGCTGCCACCGGGGAGCTGTTTTTT
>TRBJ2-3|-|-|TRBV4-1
CASSQDYGDTQYF
TGCGCCAGCAGCCAAGATTATGGGGATACGCAGTATTTT
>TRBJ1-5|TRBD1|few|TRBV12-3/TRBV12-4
CASSLQGTNQPQHF
TGTGCCAGCAGCTTACAGGGGACCAATCAGCCCCAGCATTTT